These T cell receptor beta chains were read from a single sample in a study of siplizumab effects on memory and regulatory T cells. The table came from immunoSEQ multiplex PCR; TCRdb's copy has only in-frame clones and leaves some out. The sample lists approximately 120,000 clones; just over 90% were seen once. Sequencing input: Tregs sorted from blood. These receptors originate from a human donor in good health. Each CDR3 is given with its conserved first and last residue. A D gene is named only where the DNA matches it firmly. Clone size is not always given. Where it is, it says once, few, many or a class for expanded clones.

>TRBV5-1|TRBJ2-2|.|.
TGCGCCAGCAGACGGCAGGGCTCCGGGGAGCTGTTTTTT
CASRRQGSGELFF
>TRBV2|TRBJ2-7|.|.
TGTGCCAGCAGAAATCCAGGCTACGAGCAGTACTTC
CASRNPGYEQYF
>TRBV15|TRBJ1-1|.|once
TGTGCCACCAGCAGAGGGGCACCGGTATTTATGAACACTGAAGCTTTCTTT
CATSRGAPVFMNTEAFF
>TRBV6-1|TRBJ2-5|TRBD1|.
TGTGCCAGCAGATCCAGGGGGTGGGAGACCCAGTACTTC
CASRSRGWETQYF
>TRBV7-9|TRBJ1-5|.|.
TGTGCCAGCAGCCCGGGTCTGGGACAGCCCCAGCATTTT
CASSPGLGQPQHF
>TRBV11-2|TRBJ2-3|TRBD2|.
TGTGCCAGCAGCGTCGGGGAGGGAGATACGCAGTATTTT
CASSVGEGDTQYF
>TRBV14|TRBJ2-5|TRBD1|.
TGTGCCAGCAGCCAGCCTACCGGGACAGGGCGGGAGACCCAGTACTTC
CASSQPTGTGRETQYF
>TRBV9|TRBJ1-1|TRBD1|.
TGTGCCAGCAGCGCAGGGGGCGTGGGGAACACTGAAGCTTTCTTT
CASSAGGVGNTEAFF
>TRBV28|TRBJ1-5|.|.
TGTGCCAGCAGTTTTGTTGCAGGTTATAGCAATCAGCCCCAGCATTTT
CASSFVAGYSNQPQHF
>TRBV30|TRBJ1-5|TRBD1|.
TGTGCCTGGGACGGACAGGGGGGACAGCCCCAGCATTTT
CAWDGQGGQPQHF
>TRBV19|TRBJ1-6|.|.
TGTGCCAGTAGTATAGGGGAGTTACGATCACCCCTCCACTTT
CASSIGELRSPLHF
>TRBV18|TRBJ2-3|.|.
TGTGCCAGCTCCAGACAGGTCGCGGGGAGCACAGATACGCAGTATTTT
CASSRQVAGSTDTQYF
>TRBV5-6|TRBJ1-4|.|.
TGTGCCAGCAGCATAGGGATTAATGAAAAACTGTTTTTT
CASSIGINEKLFF
>TRBV1|TRBJ1-4|.|.
TGCACCAGCAGCCAAGATATCAGGGGGCGAGAAAAACTGTTTTTT
CTSSQDIRGREKLFF
>TRBV30|TRBJ2-2|TRBD2|once
TGTGCCTGGAGTGTACGAAGACTAGCGGAACCCACCGGGGAGCTGTTTTTT
CAWSVRRLAEPTGELFF
>TRBV7-3|TRBJ2-1|TRBD1|.
TGTGCCAGCAGCGCCGGGTTAGGACAGGGTTTGGACAATGAGCAGTTCTTC
CASSAGLGQGLDNEQFF
>TRBV6-6|TRBJ1-6|.|.
TGTGCCAGCAGACCCCGGGAATGGTCACCCCTCCACTTT
CASRPREWSPLHF
>TRBV2|TRBJ2-5|TRBD1|.
TGTGCCACGTCGACAGGGCTCGTAGAGACCCAGTACTTC
CATSTGLVETQYF
>TRBV6-4|TRBJ1-1|TRBD1|.
TGTGCCAGCAGCTTTTCAGGGGGCAGGGGGCTCACTGAAGCTTTCTTT
CASSFSGGRGLTEAFF
>TRBV6-7|TRBJ1-1|.|once
TGTGCCGGCAGTAGCGGGGTGAACACTGAAGCTTTCTTT
CAGSSGVNTEAFF
>TRBV7-9|TRBJ2-7|.|.
TGTGCCAGCAGTGCCGGGGCCTCCAGTAGTAGGAGAGTCTACGAGCAGTACTTC
CASSAGASSSRRVYEQYF
>TRBV9|TRBJ1-1|.|.
TGTGCCAGCACCAGAACGAACACTGAAGCTTTCTTT
CASTRTNTEAFF
>TRBV29-1|TRBJ1-1|TRBD1|once
TGCAGCGTGGCGGGACAGCCGAACACTGAAGCTTTCTTT
CSVAGQPNTEAFF
>TRBV7-2|TRBJ2-2|.|.
TGTGCCAGCAGCTTAGTGGCAACGAACACCGGGGAGCTGTTTTTT
CASSLVATNTGELFF
>TRBV5-1|TRBJ2-7|.|.
TGCGCCAGCAGCTTGGCCCCTACCGACGAGCAGTACTTC
CASSLAPTDEQYF
>TRBV6-1|TRBJ1-2|TRBD1|once
TGTGCCAGCGTTTGGCAGGGGGCGACCAACTATGGCTACACCTTC
CASVWQGATNYGYTF
>TRBV7-2|TRBJ1-1|.|.
TGTGCCAGCAGCTTCCGGAACACTGAAGCTTTCTTT
CASSFRNTEAFF
>TRBV28|TRBJ2-1|.|.
TGTGCCAGCAGTCCAGGGTTCCTCGCGGGTTACAATGAGCAGTTCTTC
CASSPGFLAGYNEQFF
>TRBV7-9|TRBJ2-3|TRBD1|.
TGTGCCAGCAGCCGCGGACAGGGGATCACAGATACGCAGTATTTT
CASSRGQGITDTQYF
>TRBV5-1|TRBJ1-3|TRBD1|.
TGCGCCAGCAGCCAAACAGGGGGGGACACCATATATTTT
CASSQTGGDTIYF
>TRBV5-1|TRBJ2-3|.|.
TGCGCCAGCAGCGGTATTATTACAGATACGCAGTATTTT
CASSGIITDTQYF
>TRBV15|TRBJ2-1|.|.
TGTGCCACCAGCAGACCTATTAACCTCAGGGGCTACAATGAGCAGTTCTTC
CATSRPINLRGYNEQFF
>TRBV7-6|TRBJ2-3|.|.
TGTGCCAGCAGCTTATATTCCCCCAGTGTCACAGATACGCAGTATTTT
CASSLYSPSVTDTQYF
>TRBV10-3|TRBJ1-2|.|.
TGTGCCATCAGTGCAGTGCCTAACTATGGCTACACCTTC
CAISAVPNYGYTF
>TRBV15|TRBJ1-4|.|.
TGTGCCACCAGCAGAGACCTCGAGGAAAAACTGTTTTTT
CATSRDLEEKLFF
>TRBV7-9|TRBJ1-4|.|once
TGTGCCAGCAGCGGTACGGGACCCGGATTTGAAAAACTGTTTTTT
CASSGTGPGFEKLFF
>TRBV30|TRBJ2-1|.|.
TGTGCCTGGAGTGTAGAGGGGGGCTACAATGAGCAGTTCTTC
CAWSVEGGYNEQFF
>TRBV4-1|TRBJ2-1|TRBD2|.
TGCGCCAGCAGCCAAAAGGTTAGCGGGGGGCTATCCTACAATGAGCAGTTCTTC
CASSQKVSGGLSYNEQFF
>TRBV6-5|TRBJ1-1|.|.
TGTGCAACATCTGGGCCCGGGCAAAACACTGAAGCTTTCTTT
CATSGPGQNTEAFF
>TRBV4-1|TRBJ1-3|.|few
TGCGCCAGCAGCCGGGGGTCTGGAAACACCATATATTTT
CASSRGSGNTIYF
>TRBV2|TRBJ2-4|.|.
TGTGCCAGCAGTCCCAGGGGTGACAGGTGGTTGCAAAGAGCCAAAAACATTCAGTACTTC
CASSPRGDRWLQRAKNIQYF
>TRBV19|TRBJ2-3|.|once
TGTGCCAGTAGTATTAGGTACAGAAGCACAGATACGCAGTATTTT
CASSIRYRSTDTQYF
>TRBV9|TRBJ2-3|TRBD2|.
TGTGCCAGCAGCGTCAGGTTAGCGGGGGGAGGCACAGATACGCAGTATTTT
CASSVRLAGGGTDTQYF
>TRBV19|TRBJ2-7|TRBD2|.
TGTGCCAGTAGTATAGGAGCGGGAGTAACCTACGAGCAGTACTTC
CASSIGAGVTYEQYF
>TRBV6-5|TRBJ2-7|TRBD1|.
TGTGCCAGCAGTACCCGGACAGGGGCCTACGAGCAGTACTTC
CASSTRTGAYEQYF
>TRBV6-5|TRBJ1-2|TRBD1|.
TGTGCCAGCAGCGGGACAGACTATGGCTACACCTTC
CASSGTDYGYTF